The 17 T cell receptor beta chains listed next were all sequenced from one sample in a study of OX40 agonist ivuxolimab in advanced cancers. Data came from immunoSEQ multiplex PCR; TCRdb stores just in-frame clones and leaves some out. The top ten hold 1.5% to 2% of the sample, which has roughly 100,000 clones, 90% seen once. The specimen was CD4+ or CD8+ T cells sorted from blood, collected in a trial of the OX40 agonist ivuxolimab. These receptors originate from an adult with an advanced solid tumor such as melanoma, head and neck, liver or kidney cancer.

The V gene is TRBV13, the J gene TRBJ2-7, with a tentative D call TRBD2 (6 bases). Trimming stripped 4 bases from V and 6 bases from J, with 10 bases between. Looked up from germline, CDR1 is PRHDT and CDR2 is FYEKMQ (reference sequence). The CDR3 spans 12 residues. CDR3 sequence: CASSWRGGEQYF. The CDR3 DNA follows: TGTGCCAGCAGCTGGCGGGGAGGCGAGCAGTACTTC.

The chain has TRBV30 and TRBJ2-1; D call uncertain. V was clipped by 3 bases and J by 6 bases, with 18 bases between them. Germline CDR1 and CDR2: GTSNPN and SVGIG (reference sequence). The CDR3 is 15 amino acids. This CDR3 is CAWRDGGPYTNEQFF. The CDR3 DNA follows: TGTGCCTGGAGAGACGGTGGACCCTACACCAATGAGCAGTTCTTC.

The chain employs TRBV2 and TRBJ2-3, with 10 bases that match TRBD2. This CDR3 region has 15 residues. The ends lost 4 bases at V and 2 bases at J; junction bases unmatched: 3. The germline CDR1 and CDR2 sequences are SNHLY and FYNNEI. The CDR3 DNA follows: TGTGCCAGCAGTGTACTAGCGGGATTCACAGATACGCAGTATTTT. Translated, it gives CASSVLAGFTDTQYF. The variable domain in full, with the rest retrieved from reference TRBV2 and TRBJ2-3, is EPEVTQTPSHQVTQMGQEVILRCVPISNHLYFYWYRQILGQKVEFLVSFYNNEISEKSEIFDDQFSVERPDGSNFTLKIRSTKLEDSAMYFCASSVLAGFTDTQYFGPGTRLTVL.

This clone was counted only a few times. This sequence joins TRBV5-8 and TRBJ1-1, with 7 nucleotides matching TRBD1. From germline, CDR1 is SGHTS and CDR2 YDEGEE. V dropped 3 bases and J dropped 7; count of bases not matched to a gene: 6. This CDR3 is built from 13 residues. The chain's CDR3 is CASSWEGQLEAFF. As DNA, the CDR3 is TGTGCCAGCAGCTGGGAGGGACAGCTTGAAGCTTTCTTT.

V usage is TRBV7-2 and J usage is TRBJ2-5, with TRBD2 matching over 14 bases. The J call is doubtful: the DNA matches TRBJ2-7 better. The CDR3 has 18 amino acids. The germline CDR1 and CDR2 sequences are SGHTA and FQGNSA. The CDR3 loop is CASSLAGTSGSISYEQYF. The CDR3 DNA follows: TGTGCCAGCAGCTTAGCGGGGACTAGCGGGAGCATTTCCTACGAGCAGTACTTC.

This chain uses TRBV14 with TRBJ2-6, with a possible D match to TRBD2 (6 bases). V shed 4 bases and J shed 4 bases, with 11 bases lying between them. The CDR3 is 15 amino acids. In germline, CDR1 is SGHDN, CDR2 FVKESK. The CDR3: CASSPLAPGANVLTF. CDR3 DNA: TGTGCCAGCAGCCCACTAGCCCCCGGGGCCAACGTCCTGACTTTC.

V gene TRBV6-5 combines with J gene TRBJ1-5, with TRBD1 as a possible D gene (6 bases). From germline, CDR1 is MNHEY and CDR2 SVGAGI. This CDR3 contains 14 residues. The ends were cut back, 5 bases at V and 2 bases at J, with 10 bases in the middle. In DNA form, the CDR3 reads TGTGCCAGCAGTATTAGACAGGGCAATCAGCCCCAGCATTTT. It codes for CASSIRQGNQPQHF.

The V gene is TRBV6-5, the J gene TRBJ1-6, with TRBD1 as a possible D gene (5 bases). This CDR3 has 14 amino acids. Germline values: CDR1 MNHEY, CDR2 SVGAGI. V gave up 6 bases and J gave up 0 bases, with 6 bases separating them. Here the CDR3 reads CASSDSSYNSPLHF. CDR3 DNA sequence: TGTGCCAGCAGCGACAGCTCCTATAATTCACCCCTCCACTTT.

The V call is TRBV9, the J call TRBJ1-3; D gene uncertain. Trimming took 0 bases from V and 0 from J, leaving 13 bases between them. The CDR3 is made up of 17 amino acids. Looked up from germline, CDR1 is SGDLS and CDR2 is YYNGEE. CDR3 coding DNA: TGTGCCAGCAGCGTAGGGCTGGGTGTGAGCTCTGGAAACACCATATATTTT. This encodes CASSVGLGVSSGNTIYF.

The chain is built from TRBV2 and TRBJ2-3; D unresolved. The CDR3 contains 14 residues. Trimming removed 10 bases from V and 0 bases from J, with 14 bases in between. CDR1 SNHLY and CDR2 FYNNEI come from the germline V gene. In nucleotides, the CDR3 is TGTGCCATAAATAAACAATTGAGCACAGATACGCAGTATTTT. Translating gives CAINKQLSTDTQYF.

This chain links TRBV30 with TRBJ1-1; no definite D call. Trimming pared 3 bases from V and 4 bases from J, leaving 15 bases between. Germline-derived CDR1 and CDR2 are GTSNPN and SVGIG (reference sequence). The CDR3 totals 14 residues. DNA for the CDR3: TGTGCCTGGAGCAGACGGACCCGAGGCACTGAAGCTTTCTTT. Translated: CAWSRRTRGTEAFF. The full variable domain, completed using reference TRBV30 and TRBJ1-1, is SQTIHQWPATLVQPVGSPLSLECTVEGTSNPNLYWYRQAAGRGLQLLFYSVGIGQISSEVPQNLSASRPQDRQFILSSKKLLLSDSGFYLCAWSRRTRGTEAFFGQGTRLTVV.

This clone was counted once. This rearrangement joins TRBV7-3 to TRBJ2-3; tentative D call: TRBD1 (5 bases). V lost 5 bases, J lost 1 base, and 13 bases lay in between. The CDR3 runs 15 residues. CDR1 and CDR2 from the germline V gene are SGHTA and FQGTGA. CDR3 sequence reads: CASSLQTAGTDTQYF. CDR3 DNA: TGTGCCAGCAGCCTCCAGACAGCCGGCACAGATACGCAGTATTTT.

This chain connects TRBV5-6 to TRBJ2-7; 8 nucleotides align to TRBD1. V shed 4 bases, J shed 5 bases, and the junction held 11 bases outside the gene matches. This CDR3 is built from 15 residues. Germline CDR1 SGHDT, CDR2 YYEEEE. The DNA of the CDR3 is TGTGCCAGCAGCATTCGGACAGGGACGAGTGACGAGCAGTACTTC. Amino acid sequence: CASSIRTGTSDEQYF.

The V and J genes are TRBV30 and TRBJ1-1; tentatively, D is TRBD1 (5 bases). The V and J ends lost 3 bases and 1 base respectively, with 12 bases between them. CDR1 is GTSNPN and CDR2 is SVGIG in the germline V gene (reference sequence). The CDR3 contains 14 residues. CDR3 sequence: CAWSQGEPNTEAFF. DNA of the CDR3: TGTGCCTGGAGCCAAGGGGAGCCGAACACTGAAGCTTTCTTT.

The chain combines TRBV7-6 with TRBJ1-1; D is ambiguous. V shed 1 base and J shed 7 bases, with 10 bases lying between them. This CDR3 comprises 13 residues. In germline, CDR1 is SGHVS, CDR2 FNYEAQ. The CDR3, as DNA: TGTGCCAGCAGCTTAGTGGAGGGAGGTGAAGCTTTCTTT. Protein sequence: CASSLVEGGEAFF.

The chain joins TRBV14 to TRBJ2-4; the D gene could be TRBD1 or TRBD2 (5 bases each). The CDR3 covers 12 residues. V shed 3 bases and J shed 9 bases, with 9 bases lying between them. Germline CDR1 is SGHDN and CDR2 is FVKESK. DNA for the CDR3: TGTGCCAGCAGCCAGGAGAGGGGCATTCAGTACTTC. Translated, it gives CASSQERGIQYF. The full variable domain, in which reference TRBV14 and TRBJ2-4 provide the parts outside the CDR3, is EAGVTQFPSHSVIEKGQTVTLRCDPISGHDNLYWYRRVMGKEIKFLLHFVKESKQDESGMPNNRFLAERTGGTYSTLKVQPAELEDSGVYFCASSQERGIQYFGAGTRLSVL.

This chain connects TRBV30 to TRBJ2-1, with 7 bases fitting TRBD1. The germline V gene has CDR1 GTSNPN and CDR2 SVGIG (reference sequence). Trimming at V came to 5 bases and at J to 12 bases, leaving 10 bases not matched to a gene. CDR3 length: 12 amino acids. CDR3 residues: CAWDVTRDRQFF. CDR3 DNA sequence: TGTGCCTGGGACGTGACGAGGGACAGGCAGTTCTTC.